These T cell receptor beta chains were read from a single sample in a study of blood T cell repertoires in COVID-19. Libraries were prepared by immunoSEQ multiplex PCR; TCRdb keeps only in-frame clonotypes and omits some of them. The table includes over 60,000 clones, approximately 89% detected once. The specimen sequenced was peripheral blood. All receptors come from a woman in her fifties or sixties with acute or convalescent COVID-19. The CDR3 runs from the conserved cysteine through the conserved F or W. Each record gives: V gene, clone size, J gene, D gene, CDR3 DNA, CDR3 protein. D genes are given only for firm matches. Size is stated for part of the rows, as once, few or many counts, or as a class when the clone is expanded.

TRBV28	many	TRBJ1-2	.	TGTGCCAGCAGTATTCGGGGGGGCGCCTATGGCTACACCTTC	CASSIRGGAYGYTF
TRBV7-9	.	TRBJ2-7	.	TGTGCCAGCAGCTTAGCGTTCAGGGCCGAGCAGTACTTC	CASSLAFRAEQYF
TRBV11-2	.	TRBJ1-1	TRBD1	TGTGCCAGCAGCCTGGTACAGGGGGCAGGGACTGAAGCTTTCTTT	CASSLVQGAGTEAFF
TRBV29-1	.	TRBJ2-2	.	TGCAGCGTTGGCACCCAGGGTCGCACCGGGGAGCTGTTTTTT	CSVGTQGRTGELFF
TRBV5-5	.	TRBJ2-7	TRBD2	TGTGCCAGCAGCTCGGGACTAGGGTTTTACGAGCAGTACTTC	CASSSGLGFYEQYF
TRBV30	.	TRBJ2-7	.	TGTGCCTGGAGTCCCAGCCCCTCTAGCTACGAGCAGTACTTC	CAWSPSPSSYEQYF
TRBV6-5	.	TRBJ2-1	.	TGTGCCAGTACCGGGAGCCTCAATGAGCAGTTCTTC	CASTGSLNEQFF
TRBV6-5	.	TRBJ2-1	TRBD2	TGTGCCAGCAGGGCGACCGGGACTAGCGCCAATGAGCAGTTCTTC	CASRATGTSANEQFF
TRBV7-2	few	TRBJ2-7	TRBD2	TGTGCCAGCAGCTTGGCGGGGGGCCCCTCCTACGAGCAGTACTTC	CASSLAGGPSYEQYF
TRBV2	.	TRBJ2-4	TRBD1	TGTGCCAGCATTAGAGGGACAGGAAAAGCCAAAAACATTCAGTACTTC	CASIRGTGKAKNIQYF
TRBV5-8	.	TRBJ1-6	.	TGTGCCAGCAGCCCCCTCCGGAGCTCCTATAATTCACCCCTCCACTTT	CASSPLRSSYNSPLHF
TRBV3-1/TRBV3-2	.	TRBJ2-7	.	TGTGCCAGCAGCCAAGGCCCAGGACGGGAGTCCTACGAGCAGTACTTC	CASSQGPGRESYEQYF
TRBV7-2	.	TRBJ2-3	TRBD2	TGTGCCAGCAGCTTAGTTGCGGGGGGGCGAGCGGATACGCAGTATTTT	CASSLVAGGRADTQYF
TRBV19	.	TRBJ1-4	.	TGTGCCAGTAGTATACTCCCGTTGGCGGGGGCAAGTGAAAAACTGTTTTTT	CASSILPLAGASEKLFF
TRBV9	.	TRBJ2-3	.	TGTGCCAGCAGCGCCCATTCACCCGGGGCGGGGGCACCCACAGATACGCAGTATTTT	CASSAHSPGAGAPTDTQYF
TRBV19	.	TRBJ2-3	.	TGTGCCAGTAGCCCGGTGGGTAAGCGAGATACGCAGTATTTT	CASSPVGKRDTQYF
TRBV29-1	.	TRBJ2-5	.	TGCAGCGTTCCTTCGGGTCCTCGTCGAGAGACCCAGTACTTC	CSVPSGPRRETQYF
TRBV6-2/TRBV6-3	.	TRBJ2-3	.	TGTGCCAGCAGTTACGGCGGGGGCCCTCGCACAGATACGCAGTATTTT	CASSYGGGPRTDTQYF
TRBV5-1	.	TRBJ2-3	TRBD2	TGCGCCAGCAGCCCCGGAGCGGGGGGACGCACAGATACGCAGTATTTT	CASSPGAGGRTDTQYF
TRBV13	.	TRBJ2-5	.	TGTGCCAGCAGCCCAGCGTTGCGACAGCCACAAGAGACCCAGTACTTC	CASSPALRQPQETQYF
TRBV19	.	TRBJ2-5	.	TGTGCCAGTAGTCCACGGACAGAAGGGACCCAGTACTTC	CASSPRTEGTQYF
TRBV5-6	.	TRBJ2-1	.	TGTGCCAGCAGCTTCAGGGTTGGGCGCATCTGGCAGTTCTTC	CASSFRVGRIWQFF
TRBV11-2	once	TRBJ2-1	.	TGTGCCAGCAGCCTACCCCGGGGGTGGTACAATGAGCAGTTCTTC	CASSLPRGWYNEQFF
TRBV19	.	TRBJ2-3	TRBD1	TGTGCCAGTAGTATAGGGGACAGGGGCACAGATACGCAGTATTTT	CASSIGDRGTDTQYF